This paragraph covers one T cell receptor beta chain sequence. These data come from a study of blood T cell repertoires in COVID-19. Generated by immunoSEQ multiplex PCR, the TCRdb table keeps only in-frame clones and is missing some. The profile covers around 100,000 clones, with about 88% appearing a single time and about 2% taken by the ten largest. Unmatched junction bases numbered 3, after V lost 7 bases and J lost 1 base. CDR1 LGHNT and CDR2 FRNRAP come from the germline V gene. The CDR3 spans 13 residues. The specimen sequenced was peripheral blood. This sequence originates from a human donor in a cohort sampled during active COVID-19. This chain links TRBV12-5 with TRBJ1-1, with 7 bases lining up with TRBD1. CDR3 protein: CASEGQPNTEAFF. The CDR3 nucleotides read TGTGCTAGTGAGGGACAGCCGAACACTGAAGCTTTCTTT. Together with reference TRBV12-5 and TRBJ1-1, the CDR3 gives the full variable domain: DARVTQTPRHKVTEMGQEVTMRCQPILGHNTVFWYRQTMMQGLELLAYFRNRAPLDDSGMPKDRFSAEMPDATLATLKIQPSEPRDSAVYFCASEGQPNTEAFFGQGTRLTVV.